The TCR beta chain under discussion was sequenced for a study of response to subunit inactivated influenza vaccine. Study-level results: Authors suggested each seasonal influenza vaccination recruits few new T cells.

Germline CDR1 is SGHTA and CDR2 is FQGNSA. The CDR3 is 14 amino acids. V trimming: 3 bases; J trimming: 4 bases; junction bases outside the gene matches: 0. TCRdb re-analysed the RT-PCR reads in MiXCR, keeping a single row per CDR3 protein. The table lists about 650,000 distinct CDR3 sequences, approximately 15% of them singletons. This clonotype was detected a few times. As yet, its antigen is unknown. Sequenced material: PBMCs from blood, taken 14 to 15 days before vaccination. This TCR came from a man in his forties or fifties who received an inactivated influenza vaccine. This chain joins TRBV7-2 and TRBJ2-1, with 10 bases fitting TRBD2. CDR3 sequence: CASSFSGRYNEQFF. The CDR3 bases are TGTGCCAGCAGCTTTAGCGGGAGGTACAATGAGCAGTTCTTC.